Below are 17 T cell receptor beta chains sequenced from a single sample in a study of T cells after yellow fever vaccination. Via MiXCR, TCRdb re-called the 5' RACE reads, giving one row per CDR3 protein. The table includes about 550,000 distinct CDR3 sequences, around 21% detected once. Sequenced here: PBMCs, sampled 15 days after the yellow fever booster vaccination. The receptor set was obtained from a man aged 30-40 years who received the YFV17D yellow fever vaccine.

This clonotype was counted only a few times. The V call is TRBV28, the J call TRBJ2-7, with TRBD2 identical over 8 bases. The germline CDR1 and CDR2 sequences are MDHEN and SYDVKM. Losses at the gene ends were 8 bases for V and 0 bases for J; bases not matched to a gene: 6. The CDR3 contains 14 residues. The CDR3 loop is CASQAGENSYEQYF. DNA for the CDR3: TGTGCCAGCCAAGCGGGGGAGAACTCCTACGAGCAGTACTTC.

V is TRBV20-1 and J is TRBJ2-7, with a tentative D call TRBD2 (5 bases). There are 14 residues in the CDR3. Germline values: CDR1 DFQATT, CDR2 SNEGSKA (reference sequence). The V gene lost 5 bases and the J gene lost 6 bases, with 20 bases spanning the gap. CDR3: CSAHRDSVSVEQYF. CDR3 bases: TGCAGTGCTCACCGGGATTCCGTTTCAGTCGAGCAGTACTTC.

This clonotype has a handful of counts. The J gene is TRBJ2-7, the V gene TRBV20-1, with 7 bases matching TRBD2. Trimming at V came to 6 bases and at J to 1 base, leaving 9 bases not matched to a gene. In germline, CDR1 is DFQATT, CDR2 SNEGSKA (reference sequence). The CDR3 sequence is 14 residues long. The DNA for the CDR3 is TGCAGTGCCCCGTCCGCTAGCGGTTCCTACGAGCAGTACTTC. Translating gives CSAPSASGSYEQYF.

This clonotype occurred many times. The chain combines TRBV4-1 with TRBJ2-7; D is perhaps TRBD2 (6 bases). The germline V and J ends were trimmed by 4 bases and 3 bases, with 13 bases remaining between them. From germline, CDR1 is MGHRA and CDR2 YSYEKL. The CDR3 spans 14 residues. The CDR3 sequence is CASSRAAGIYEQYF. The CDR3 coding sequence is TGCGCCAGCAGCCGGGCCGCGGGGATCTACGAGCAGTACTTC.

The chain couples TRBV10-3 to TRBJ2-7, with D tentatively TRBD2 (7 bases). The CDR3 totals 17 residues. Trimming shortened V by 4 bases and J by 5 bases, and 24 bases separated the two germline ends. Germline CDR1 is ENHRY and CDR2 is SYGVKD. The CDR3 sequence is CAISGGASGTPTDEQYF. The CDR3 nucleotides are TGTGCCATCAGTGGGGGGGCGAGCGGGACTCCAACCGACGAGCAGTACTTC.

The chain employs TRBV7-2 and TRBJ2-3; 10 nucleotides agree with TRBD2. In germline, CDR1 is SGHTA, CDR2 FQGNSA. V dropped 5 bases and J dropped 6; count of bases not matched to a gene: 11. The CDR3 has 16 residues. The CDR3 here is CASSTKTSGFWDTQYF. The CDR3 coding sequence is TGTGCCAGCAGCACCAAGACTAGCGGGTTTTGGGATACGCAGTATTTT.

This clonotype was picked up a small number of times. The chain uses TRBV6-2 or TRBV6-3 and TRBJ2-1; D may match TRBD1 or TRBD2 (5 bases each). V was cut by 6 bases and J by 0 bases, with 9 bases left in between. From germline, CDR1 is MNHEY and CDR2 SVGEGT. The CDR3 covers 14 residues. The CDR3 coding sequence is TGTGCCAGCAGGGGGGAGAGCTCCTACAATGAGCAGTTCTTC. It translates to CASRGESSYNEQFF.

This clonotype has just a few counts. V is TRBV4-3 and J is TRBJ2-1, with D perhaps given as TRBD1 or TRBD2 (5 bases each). Trimming took off 4 bases at V and 0 bases at J, with 13 bases between the two ends. This CDR3 comprises 16 residues. Germline CDR1 is LGHNA and CDR2 is YSLEER. This chain's CDR3 is CASSRDGASSYNEQFF. CDR3 DNA: TGCGCCAGCAGCCGGGACGGGGCGAGCTCCTACAATGAGCAGTTCTTC.

The genes are TRBV20-1 and TRBJ2-2; D is unresolved. Germline-derived CDR1 and CDR2 are DFQATT and SNEGSKA (reference sequence). The V and J ends lost 6 bases and 3 bases respectively, with 11 bases between them. The CDR3 loop spans 13 amino acids. As DNA, the CDR3 is TGCAGTGCGAAAAGAGCTGACACCGGGGAGCTGTTTTTT. Encoded protein: CSAKRADTGELFF.

This clonotype was seen only a few times. The chain recombines TRBV18 with TRBJ2-2; 9 nucleotides line up with TRBD2. V trimming: 3 bases; J trimming: 4 bases; junction bases outside the gene matches: 3. From germline, CDR1 is KGHSH and CDR2 LQKENI. The length of the CDR3 is 15 residues. The CDR3 here is CASSPSAGGTGELFF. The CDR3 bases are TGTGCCAGCTCACCGTCAGCGGGAGGCACCGGGGAGCTGTTTTTT.

The V call is TRBV29-1, the J call TRBJ2-7; the match to TRBD1 covers 7 bases. J was trimmed by 7 bases and V by 6 bases; bases with no gene match: 6. The CDR3 extends over 11 amino acids. Germline assignment: CDR1 SQVTM and CDR2 ANQGSEA. This CDR3 reads CSVHRGGEQYF. The CDR3 DNA is TGCAGCGTCCACAGGGGTGGGGAGCAGTACTTC.

This clonotype was recorded a few times. The CDR3 loop is CASSLDLAGELFF. The CDR3 bases are TGTGCCAGCAGCTTAGATCTCGCCGGGGAGCTGTTTTTT. The chain joins TRBV7-3 to TRBJ2-2; D is undetermined. V dropped 2 bases and J dropped 6 bases, with 7 bases sitting between them. This CDR3 is built from 13 residues. Germline assignment: CDR1 SGHTA and CDR2 FQGTGA.

This clonotype occurred a few times. The rearrangement uses TRBV11-3 and TRBJ2-5, with 7 bases that match TRBD2. The CDR3 is 13 residues long. Per germline, CDR1 SGHNT and CDR2 YENEEA. The V segment lost 4 bases and the J segment 4 bases; nucleotides outside the gene matches: 3. The CDR3 DNA reads TGTGCCAGCAGCTGGGGGGGAGGAGAGACCCAGTACTTC. Translated: CASSWGGGETQYF.

The chain combines TRBV20-1 with TRBJ1-1; D gene uncertain. V gave up 6 bases and J gave up 2 bases, with 13 bases separating them. CDR1 DFQATT and CDR2 SNEGSKA come from the germline V gene (reference sequence). This CDR3 is 13 amino acids long. For the CDR3, the DNA is TGCAGTGCCCAAAGGCGGACTAACACTGAAGCTTTCTTT. This sequence encodes CSAQRRTNTEAFF.

The chain recombines TRBV5-4 with TRBJ2-1; 9 bases map to TRBD2. The germline V gene has CDR1 SGHNT and CDR2 YYREEE (reference sequence). This CDR3 contains 15 residues. V was pared by 4 bases and J by 9 bases, with 11 bases of the junction left unmatched. This CDR3 reads CASSGGAGGPIEQFF. The CDR3 DNA reads TGTGCCAGCAGCGGTGGGGCGGGAGGGCCTATTGAGCAGTTCTTC. Full variable domain (missing parts from reference TRBV5-4 and TRBJ2-1): ETGVTQSPTHLIKTRGQQVTLRCSSQSGHNTVSWYQQALGQGPQFIFQYYREEENGRGNFPPRFSGLQFPNYSSELNVNALELDDSALYLCASSGGAGGPIEQFFGPGTRLTVL.

J is TRBJ2-2 and V is TRBV12-3 or TRBV12-4; the D is unclear. V gave up 3 bases and J gave up 4 bases, with 9 bases separating them. CDR3 size: 14 residues. As DNA, the CDR3 is TGTGCCAGCAGTTTTTACCAAACCACCGGGGAGCTGTTTTTT. Translated, it gives CASSFYQTTGELFF.

About this clonotype: A read error may account for a junction end that differs from germline. The V gene is TRBV15, the J gene TRBJ2-3; D unclear. The CDR3 has 14 residues. CDR1 is LNHNV and CDR2 is YYDKDF in the germline V gene (reference sequence). The CDR3 DNA reads TGTGCCACCAGCAGAGCGACCGAAGCTAGGCGGCGGCATTTT. It specifies CATSRATEARRRHF. Full variable domain (rest looked up from reference TRBV15 and TRBJ2-3): DAMVIQNPRYQVTQFGKPVTLSCSQTLNHNVMYWYQQKSSQAPKLLFHYYDKDFNNEADTPDNFQSRRPNTSFCFLDIRSPGLGDTAMYLCATSRATEARRRHFGPGTRLTVL.